This T cell receptor beta chain comes out of a study of OX40 agonist ivuxolimab in advanced cancers. As regards this clone: Antigen specificity is unknown.

The ends lost 7 bases at V and 5 bases at J; junction bases unmatched: 13. The CDR3 runs to 15 residues. Germline CDR1 MNHNS, CDR2 SASEGT. Some clones are missing from TCRdb's copy, which holds only in-frame ones; the method was immunoSEQ multiplex PCR. The data hold tens of thousands of clones, with 86% observed a single time. General study points: Expanded peripheral T-cell antigen specificity went undetermined. The study observed clonal expansion of CD4+ and CD8+ blood T cells by week 6 at 0.1 to 3.0 mg/kg. Partly responding patients at 0.1-3.0 mg/kg showed some of the smallest clonal expansion.

The origin of this receptor is an adult with an advanced solid tumor such as melanoma, head and neck, liver or kidney cancer. This chain connects TRBV6-1 to TRBJ1-2; 7 positions match TRBD1. This specimen consisted of CD4+ or CD8+ T cells sorted from blood, obtained in a trial of the OX40 agonist ivuxolimab. CDR3 in amino acids: CASTHQWEGAYGYTF. CDR3 bases: TGTGCCAGCACCCACCAGTGGGAGGGGGCATATGGCTACACCTTC.